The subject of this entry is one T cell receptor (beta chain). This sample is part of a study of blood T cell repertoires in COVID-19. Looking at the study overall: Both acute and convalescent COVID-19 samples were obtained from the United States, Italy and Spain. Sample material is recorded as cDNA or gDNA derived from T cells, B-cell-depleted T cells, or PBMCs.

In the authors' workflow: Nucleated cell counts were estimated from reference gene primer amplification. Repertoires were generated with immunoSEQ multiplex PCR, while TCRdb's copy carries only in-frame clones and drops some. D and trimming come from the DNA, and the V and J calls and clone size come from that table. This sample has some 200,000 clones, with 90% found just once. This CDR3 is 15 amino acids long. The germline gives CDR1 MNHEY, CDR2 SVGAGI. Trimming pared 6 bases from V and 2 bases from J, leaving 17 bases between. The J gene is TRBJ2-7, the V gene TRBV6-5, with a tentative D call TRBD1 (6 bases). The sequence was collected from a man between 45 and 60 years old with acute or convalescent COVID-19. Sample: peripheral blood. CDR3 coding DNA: TGTGCCAGCAGAAAGACAGGCCTAAGCGCCTACGAGCAGTACGTC. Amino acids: CASRKTGLSAYEQYV.